Included here is one T cell receptor beta chain sequence, with context. The source of the sample is a study of blood T cell repertoires in COVID-19. Study as a whole: COVID-19 samples, acute and convalescent, were from the United States, Italy and Spain. Sources were T cells, B-cell-depleted T cells, or PBMCs; the material itself was cDNA or gDNA.

The CDR3 loop spans 15 amino acids. J was trimmed by 7 bases and V by 9 bases; bases with no gene match: 15. Germline V gene lookup returns CDR1 MNHEY and CDR2 SVGAGI. In the source study's methods: Estimates of nucleated cell counts were drawn from the amplification of reference gene primers. The protocol was immunoSEQ multiplex PCR, while the TCRdb copy is restricted to in-frame clones and leaves out a portion. That table supplies the V and J calls and clone size; D and trimming were determined from the DNA. Counted here are around 68,000 clones, approximately 80% occurring once; the ten biggest clones make up roughly a sixth.

The chain combines TRBV6-5 with TRBJ2-1, with TRBD2 matching over 7 bases. The sequenced sample consisted of peripheral blood. The sequence was collected from a man older than 75 with active COVID-19. In DNA form, the CDR3 reads TGTGCCAGACCTAGTGTAGGACTAGTCCCTAATGAGCAGTTCTTC. It specifies CARPSVGLVPNEQFF.